This TCR beta chain appears in the sequencing data of a study of blood T cell repertoires in COVID-19. Sequencing was performed with immunoSEQ multiplex PCR; in TCRdb, only in-frame clones are kept and a portion is missing. This sample carries about 330,000 clones, roughly 87% of them seen once, and the ten largest clones take under 1.3%. The source of this sequence is a woman between 25 and 40 years old who had recovered from COVID-19. Sequencing was done on a sample of PBMCs or T cells enriched from blood (not recorded which).

CDR3 bases: TGCGCCAGCAGCCAACACAGGGTCACCGGGGAGCTGTTTTTT. This sequence encodes CASSQHRVTGELFF. This chain joins TRBV4-3 and TRBJ2-2, with D tentatively TRBD1 (6 bases). The CDR3 extends over 14 amino acids. CDR1 LGHNA and CDR2 YSLEER come from the germline V gene. V shed 2 bases and J shed 4 bases, with 8 bases lying between them.